This is a list of T cell receptor beta chains from one sample in a study of blood T cell repertoires in COVID-19. Here immunoSEQ multiplex PCR was the method, and the copy in TCRdb shows in-frame clones only, minus some. Among approximately 350,000 clones listed, approximately 90% were seen once. Sequenced sample: peripheral blood. The receptors derive from a woman between 18 and 30 years old who had recovered from COVID-19. The CDR3 runs from the conserved cysteine through the conserved F or W. The order of the fields is CDR3 DNA, CDR3 protein, J gene, V gene, CDR3 length, clone size, D gene. A D gene is named only where the DNA matches it firmly. Some rows mark clone size as missing; the rest say once, few, many or name a class of expanded clone.

DNA: TGTGCCAGCAGCTTAGGGGCTAGCACAGATACGCAGTATTTT; CDR3: CASSLGASTDTQYF; J: TRBJ2-3; V: TRBV5-5; length: 14; size: NA; D: NA
DNA: TGTGCCAGTACCCATTCGGGGGGGATTATGAACACTGAAGCTTTCTTT; CDR3: CASTHSGGIMNTEAFF; J: TRBJ1-1; V: TRBV19; length: 16; size: NA; D: NA
DNA: TGTGCCAGCAGCTTGGAACAGGTCGGTCCCAATTCACCCCTCCACTTT; CDR3: CASSLEQVGPNSPLHF; J: TRBJ1-6; V: TRBV5-4; length: 16; size: NA; D: NA
DNA: TGCAGCGTTGGACTAGCCACTCAAGAGACCCAGTACTTC; CDR3: CSVGLATQETQYF; J: TRBJ2-5; V: TRBV29-1; length: 13; size: NA; D: TRBD2
DNA: TGTGCCAGCAGCCCGGCTCGCAGGGGTCTTGGGGAGACCCAGTACTTC; CDR3: CASSPARRGLGETQYF; J: TRBJ2-5; V: TRBV5-4; length: 16; size: NA; D: NA
DNA: TGTGCCAGCTCACCAGACGGGGGGGGCGCTGAAGCTTTCTTT; CDR3: CASSPDGGGAEAFF; J: TRBJ1-1; V: TRBV18; length: 14; size: NA; D: NA
DNA: TGTGCCAGCAGCCTGCGGCCTGATCGATCACCCCTCCACTTT; CDR3: CASSLRPDRSPLHF; J: TRBJ1-6; V: TRBV5-5; length: 14; size: NA; D: NA
DNA: TGTGCCAGCAGCGTAGGTCTAGCGGGAGGAACCGGGGAGCTGTTTTTT; CDR3: CASSVGLAGGTGELFF; J: TRBJ2-2; V: TRBV9; length: 16; size: NA; D: TRBD2
DNA: TGTGCCAGCAGCGGGGGGGGCAGTGGCTACACCTTC; CDR3: CASSGGGSGYTF; J: TRBJ1-2; V: TRBV3-1/TRBV3-2; length: 12; size: NA; D: NA
DNA: TGTGCCAGCAGCCTTACAGGATATGGCTACACCTTC; CDR3: CASSLTGYGYTF; J: TRBJ1-2; V: TRBV28; length: 12; size: NA; D: NA
DNA: TGTGCCATCAGCGAGAACGCAGGAGGGACTGAAGCTTTCTTT; CDR3: CAISENAGGTEAFF; J: TRBJ1-1; V: TRBV10-3; length: 14; size: NA; D: NA
DNA: TGTGCCAGTAGTTCAGAACCCATGACTAGCGCAACCTACAATGAGCAGTTCTTC; CDR3: CASSSEPMTSATYNEQFF; J: TRBJ2-1; V: TRBV19; length: 18; size: NA; D: TRBD2
DNA: TGTGCCAGCAGCTTGGACAGGGACTATTCACCCCTCCACTTT; CDR3: CASSLDRDYSPLHF; J: TRBJ1-6; V: TRBV7-2; length: 14; size: few; D: TRBD1
DNA: TGTGCCTGTTACTTGACAGGGGAGCATAACACTGAAGCTTTCTTT; CDR3: CACYLTGEHNTEAFF; J: TRBJ1-1; V: TRBV30; length: 15; size: NA; D: TRBD1
DNA: TGTGCCTCCCCCTCTAACAGAAGCTCCTATAATTCACCCCTCCACTTT; CDR3: CASPSNRSSYNSPLHF; J: TRBJ1-6; V: TRBV30; length: 16; size: once; D: NA
DNA: TGTGCCAGCAGCTTGTCCGGGACTAGCGGATACAATGAGCAGTTCTTC; CDR3: CASSLSGTSGYNEQFF; J: TRBJ2-1; V: TRBV9; length: 16; size: NA; D: TRBD2
DNA: TGTGCCAGTAGTCCCCCAGCGGGATACTATAGCAATCAGCCCCAGCATTTT; CDR3: CASSPPAGYYSNQPQHF; J: TRBJ1-5; V: TRBV19; length: 17; size: NA; D: NA
DNA: TGTGCCAGCAGTCGCGGACAGGGGAGGGGTCAGCCCCAGCATTTT; CDR3: CASSRGQGRGQPQHF; J: TRBJ1-5; V: TRBV6-5; length: 15; size: NA; D: TRBD1
DNA: TGTGCCAGCAACTGCACCGGGGAGCTGTTTTTT; CDR3: CASNCTGELFF; J: TRBJ2-2; V: TRBV21-1; length: 11; size: once; D: NA
DNA: TGTGCCAGCAGCCGACAGGGGGGCACTGAAGCTTTCTTT; CDR3: CASSRQGGTEAFF; J: TRBJ1-1; V: TRBV5-4; length: 13; size: NA; D: TRBD1
DNA: TGTGCCAGTAGTATCCTCCCTCCGGGAAACATTCAGTACTTC; CDR3: CASSILPPGNIQYF; J: TRBJ2-4; V: TRBV19; length: 14; size: once; D: NA
DNA: TGCAGCGTAGACAGGGGAACCTACAATGAGCAGTTCTTC; CDR3: CSVDRGTYNEQFF; J: TRBJ2-1; V: TRBV29-1; length: 13; size: NA; D: TRBD1
DNA: TGTGCCAGCAGCGCAAGACAGGGGAACACAGATACGCAGTATTTT; CDR3: CASSARQGNTDTQYF; J: TRBJ2-3; V: TRBV9; length: 15; size: NA; D: TRBD1
DNA: TGTGCCACCAGAACGGGACAGGGTGAGCGACTCGCAAATTCACCCCTCCACTTT; CDR3: CATRTGQGERLANSPLHF; J: TRBJ1-6; V: TRBV24-1; length: 18; size: NA; D: TRBD1
DNA: TGTGCCAGCTCCTGGAGGGCGGGAGTCCGAGATACGCAGTATTTT; CDR3: CASSWRAGVRDTQYF; J: TRBJ2-3; V: TRBV28; length: 15; size: NA; D: TRBD2
DNA: TGTGCCAGCAGGAATAGCGGGAGGCCGAACACCGGGGAGCTGTTTTTT; CDR3: CASRNSGRPNTGELFF; J: TRBJ2-2; V: TRBV7-2; length: 16; size: NA; D: TRBD2
DNA: TGCGCCAGCAGCTTACAGGGTGGGGCAGAGACCCAGTACTTC; CDR3: CASSLQGGAETQYF; J: TRBJ2-5; V: TRBV5-1; length: 14; size: NA; D: NA
DNA: TGTGCCAGCAGCTTAGGAAAGAGGGCGGCCATTCAAGAGACCCAGTACTTC; CDR3: CASSLGKRAAIQETQYF; J: TRBJ2-5; V: TRBV7-2; length: 17; size: NA; D: NA
DNA: TGTGCCAGCAGAATAACGACAGGTTCCACAGATACGCAGTATTTT; CDR3: CASRITTGSTDTQYF; J: TRBJ2-3; V: TRBV6-5; length: 15; size: once; D: NA